Listed below are T cell receptor beta chains from one sample, sequenced in a study of spatial heterogeneity in lung cancer. Using its own MiXCR run on the 5' RACE reads, TCRdb lists one record per CDR3 protein. The sample comprises 7,500 to 10,000 distinct CDR3 sequences, 20% to 25% of which are singletons, and roughly 3.7% rests with the top ten. The input for sequencing was PBMCs, taken at follow-up. The source of these receptors is a female donor with early-stage non-small cell lung cancer. Both conserved end residues are part of each CDR3. Fields, in order: J gene, D gene, V gene, clone size, CDR3 DNA, CDR3 protein. D genes are given only for firm matches. A clone size is listed for some rows: how often the clone was seen (once, few, many), or a class if it is expanded.

>TRBJ2-5|.|TRBV7-6|once
TGTGCCAGCAGCTTAAGAACAGGCGGACGTAAAGAGACCCAGTACTTC
CASSLRTGGRKETQYF
>TRBJ1-3|.|TRBV30|.
TGTGCCTGGAGGCCGGGGGGCTCTGGAAACACCATATATTTT
CAWRPGGSGNTIYF
>TRBJ2-7|TRBD1|TRBV19|few
TGTGCCAGCCGGACAGGGGAGTCCTACGAGCAGTACTTC
CASRTGESYEQYF
>TRBJ2-7|.|TRBV12-3/TRBV12-4|.
TGTGCCAGCAGCCCTCGGACAAACCACTACGAGCAGTACTTC
CASSPRTNHYEQYF
>TRBJ1-1|.|TRBV7-2|.
TGTGCCAGCAGCATGACTTTCGGATCAGCCTCTGAAGCTTTCTTT
CASSMTFGSASEAFF
>TRBJ2-1|TRBD2|TRBV28|few
TGTGCCAGCAGTTTGATAGCGGGAAGGGTGGATGAGCAGTTCTTC
CASSLIAGRVDEQFF
>TRBJ2-1|.|TRBV6-2/TRBV6-3|.
TGTGCCAGCAGAGGGGACAAGCGCGATGAGCAGTTCTTC
CASRGDKRDEQFF
>TRBJ2-7|TRBD2|TRBV29-1|.
TGCAGCGTTGAAGATCGGCTAGCGGGAGACGATTTCGAGCAGTACTTC
CSVEDRLAGDDFEQYF
>TRBJ2-1|.|TRBV28|.
TGTGCCAGCAGTTTTTCTAGCGTGCCGCCGGATGAGCAGTTCTTC
CASSFSSVPPDEQFF
>TRBJ2-5|TRBD2|TRBV5-1|.
TGCGCCAGCAATGTGGGGCTAGCGGAAGAGACCCAGTACTTC
CASNVGLAEETQYF
>TRBJ2-3|TRBD2|TRBV5-4|few
TGTGCCAGCAGCGTCGACAGGGTCTGGGTAGCGGGAGTGACAGAAGCGGGAGTGACAGATACGCAGTATTTT
CASSVDRVWVAGVTEAGVTDTQYF
>TRBJ2-7|.|TRBV7-9|medium-sized
TGTGCCAGCAGCTTACCAGGGGCCTTCTACGAGCAGTACTTC
CASSLPGAFYEQYF
>TRBJ2-5|.|TRBV7-2|few
TGTGCCAGCAGCCCCCTGATCGAGGGGACCCAGTACTTC
CASSPLIEGTQYF
>TRBJ1-2|.|TRBV12-3/TRBV12-4|few
TGTGCCAGCAGTAAGCCGGGGGCGCCGAGTGGCTACACCTTC
CASSKPGAPSGYTF
>TRBJ1-2|.|TRBV30|.
TGTGCCTGGACCCTTAGTGGGGGCTACACCTTC
CAWTLSGGYTF
>TRBJ2-2|.|TRBV4-1|.
TGCGCCAGCAGTCGGTTTGCCGGGGAGCTGTTTTTT
CASSRFAGELFF
>TRBJ1-4|.|TRBV27|.
TGTGCCAGCAAGGGGGTCGATGAAAAACTGTTTTTT
CASKGVDEKLFF
>TRBJ2-1|TRBD1|TRBV6-2/TRBV6-3|.
TGTGCCAGCAGGGACAGGTACAATGAGCAGTTCTTC
CASRDRYNEQFF
>TRBJ2-7|.|TRBV2|few
TGTGCCAGCAGTGAACAGGGGTTGTACGAGCAGTACTTC
CASSEQGLYEQYF
>TRBJ2-5|.|TRBV5-1|few
TGCGCCAGCAGCTTTGCAGGGAACCAAGAGACCCAGTACTTC
CASSFAGNQETQYF
>TRBJ2-7|.|TRBV11-2|.
TGTGCCAGCAGTCAATTCTCCCCGAAGAGGTCCTACGAGCAGTACTTC
CASSQFSPKRSYEQYF
>TRBJ1-3|.|TRBV20-1|.
TGCAGTATACGCCCCCGAAACTCTGGAAACACCATATATTTT
CSIRPRNSGNTIYF
>TRBJ2-4|.|TRBV20-1|.
TGCAGTGCCGTGCACGAGGACAAAAACATTCAGTACTTC
CSAVHEDKNIQYF
>TRBJ2-1|TRBD1|TRBV6-5|medium-sized
TGTGCCAGCAGCCGACAGGGTAGGTCCTACAATGAGCAGTTCTTC
CASSRQGRSYNEQFF
>TRBJ2-2|TRBD1|TRBV6-6|medium-sized
TGTGCCAGCAGTTGGGACAGGGAGGGGGCCGGGGAGCTGTTTTTT
CASSWDREGAGELFF
>TRBJ2-5|.|TRBV7-9|.
TGTGCCAGCACAGACCGGGGCAGCCAAGAGACCCAGTACTTC
CASTDRGSQETQYF
>TRBJ2-3|.|TRBV29-1|few
TGCAGCGTTGAAGATCTTCTTCGCACAGATACGCAGTATTTT
CSVEDLLRTDTQYF
>TRBJ1-1|.|TRBV7-9|few
TGTGCCAGCAGCCCGGCGCAGGATGAAGCTTTCTTT
CASSPAQDEAFF
>TRBJ2-2|.|TRBV6-1|.
TGTGCCAGCAGTGAAGTGGGGACATACGGGGCCGGGGAGCTGTTTTTT
CASSEVGTYGAGELFF
>TRBJ2-1|TRBD2|TRBV7-6|few
TGTGCCAGCAGCTTAGATCAGCTAGCGGGAGCAAGTGAGCAGTTCTTC
CASSLDQLAGASEQFF
>TRBJ2-4|.|TRBV3-1|.
TGTGCCAGCAGCCAAGCCAGGGGCAGGGAACTTCTAGCCAAAAACATTCAGTACTTC
CASSQARGRELLAKNIQYF
>TRBJ1-2|TRBD1|TRBV14|few
TGTGCCAGCAGCCAACTTCGGACAGGGGGAGTCAGGGGCTACACCTTC
CASSQLRTGGVRGYTF
>TRBJ2-5|.|TRBV9|few
TGTGCCAGCAGCGTAGGGCCAGGGGTGTACCAAGAGACCCAGTACTTC
CASSVGPGVYQETQYF
>TRBJ1-4|TRBD1|TRBV29-1|.
TGCAGCGTTGGGACAGGGAGTGAAAAACTGTTTTTT
CSVGTGSEKLFF
>TRBJ2-7|TRBD2|TRBV28|few
TGTGCCACCGCAGACCCGGGGGAGGGTTACTACGAGCAGTACTTC
CATADPGEGYYEQYF
>TRBJ2-1|.|TRBV30|few
TGTGCCTGGGCAGGGTTAGGGTCCTACAATGAGCAGTTCTTC
CAWAGLGSYNEQFF
>TRBJ2-7|.|TRBV10-3|.
TGTGCCATCACCGCCGGGGCTACTTACGAGCAGTACTTC
CAITAGATYEQYF
>TRBJ1-1|.|TRBV5-1|few
TGCGCCAGCAGCTTCCAGGGGTTAGACGCTTTCTTT
CASSFQGLDAFF
>TRBJ2-3|.|TRBV6-2/TRBV6-3|.
TGTGCCAGCAGTGGGGGAGAGGCAGATACGCAGTATTTT
CASSGGEADTQYF
>TRBJ2-2|TRBD2|TRBV6-2/TRBV6-3|.
TGTGCCAGCAGTATTAGCGGGAGCGGCGGGGAGCTGTTTTTT
CASSISGSGGELFF
>TRBJ2-7|.|TRBV24-1|.
TGTGCCAGCAACAGATACGACGAGCAGTACTTC
CASNRYDEQYF
>TRBJ1-4|TRBD1|TRBV7-9|.
TGTGCCAGCAGCTTTGAATGGGACAGGGGTGAAAAACTGTTTTTT
CASSFEWDRGEKLFF
>TRBJ1-4|.|TRBV7-2|medium-sized
TGTGCCAGCAGCTCCCGACAGAAAGGACAGGAAAAACTGTTTTTT
CASSSRQKGQEKLFF
>TRBJ2-3|TRBD2|TRBV7-2|medium-sized
TGTGCCAGCAGCTTAGTAGGGACTAGATGGGGCACAGATACGCAGTATTTT
CASSLVGTRWGTDTQYF
>TRBJ2-7|TRBD1|TRBV20-1|few
TGCAGTGCGGAGGACAGGGTCGGGGCCTACGAGCAGTACTTC
CSAEDRVGAYEQYF
>TRBJ2-3|.|TRBV20-1|.
TGCAGTGGGAAGGGGCCATACAAGAGGGGAAGCACAGATACGCAGTATTTT
CSGKGPYKRGSTDTQYF
>TRBJ1-1|.|TRBV7-2|few
TGTGCCAGCAGCTTAATGTTTTCTGAAGCTTTCTTT
CASSLMFSEAFF
>TRBJ2-5|.|TRBV5-1|.
TGCGCCAGCAGCAACGGAGGGAATGAAGAGACCCAGTACTTC
CASSNGGNEETQYF
>TRBJ1-1|.|TRBV7-9|.
TGTGCCAGCATCCCCCCCGGGCGGGCGAACACTGAAGCTTTCTTT
CASIPPGRANTEAFF